The rows below give T cell receptor beta chains drawn from one sample of a study of blood T cell repertoires in COVID-19. Using immunoSEQ multiplex PCR, the repertoire was profiled, and TCRdb retains in-frame clones only, with some absent. The repertoire holds a few hundred thousand clones, with roughly 90% as singletons. The specimen was peripheral blood. The source is a man in his late teens or twenties with COVID-19, enrolled during active disease. The CDR3 runs from the conserved cysteine through the conserved F or W. D genes are given only for firm matches. Some rows have no size entry. The others give once, few or many, or a class for an expanded clone.

J,V,D,size,CDR3,DNA
TRBJ1-2,TRBV6-5,TRBD1,.,CASSYAGTGYGYTF,TGTGCCAGCAGTTACGCCGGGACAGGTTATGGCTACACCTTC
TRBJ1-1,TRBV5-8,TRBD1,.,CASSLRGTAEAFF,TGTGCCAGCAGCTTGCGGGGGACAGCTGAAGCTTTCTTT
TRBJ1-1,TRBV6-5,TRBD1,once,CASSFEGAGSTEAFF,TGTGCCAGCAGTTTCGAGGGGGCGGGAAGCACTGAAGCTTTCTTT
TRBJ2-2,TRBV7-2,.,.,CASSLALHRTGELFF,TGTGCCAGCAGCTTAGCGCTCCACAGAACCGGGGAGCTGTTTTTT
TRBJ1-6,TRBV25-1,.,few,CASRAGDSPLHF,TGTGCCAGCAGGGCGGGGGATTCACCCCTCCACTTT
TRBJ1-2,TRBV29-1,TRBD1,.,CSVPKTGYGYGYTF,TGCAGCGTCCCAAAGACAGGGTACGGCTATGGCTACACCTTC
TRBJ1-2,TRBV7-9,.,.,CASDNTGNYGYTF,TGTGCCAGCGACAATACTGGGAACTATGGCTACACCTTC
TRBJ2-7,TRBV13,TRBD1,.,CASSPTGTAYEQYF,TGTGCCAGCAGCCCGACAGGGACGGCCTACGAGCAGTACTTC
TRBJ2-3,TRBV3-1/TRBV3-2,TRBD2,.,CASSHVPGRLASTDTQYF,TGTGCCAGCAGCCATGTCCCGGGCCGACTAGCCAGCACAGATACGCAGTATTTT
TRBJ1-5,TRBV6-5,.,.,CASTPGTNQPQHF,TGTGCCAGCACTCCAGGAACCAATCAGCCCCAGCATTTT
TRBJ2-2,TRBV5-1,.,.,CASSFVGGPTGELFF,TGCGCCAGCAGCTTCGTAGGCGGGCCCACCGGGGAGCTGTTTTTT
TRBJ2-2,TRBV12-5,.,.,CASGPPPGLNTGELFF,TGTGCTAGTGGCCCTCCCCCGGGATTGAACACCGGGGAGCTGTTTTTT
TRBJ2-3,TRBV5-4,.,.,CASSSAGKRDSVSTDTQYF,TGTGCCAGCAGCTCAGCCGGGAAACGGGATTCAGTTAGCACAGATACGCAGTATTTT
TRBJ2-7,TRBV3-1/TRBV3-2,.,.,CASSPYRSPYEQYF,TGTGCCAGCAGCCCATATCGGTCCCCCTACGAGCAGTACTTC
TRBJ2-7,TRBV3-1/TRBV3-2,TRBD2,once,CASSQHNSGSARYEQYF,TGTGCCAGCAGCCAACACAATAGCGGGAGCGCCCGATACGAGCAGTACTTC
TRBJ2-2,TRBV19,.,.,CASSIVATSGELFF,TGTGCCAGTAGTATTGTCGCAACTTCGGGGGAGCTGTTTTTT
TRBJ2-7,TRBV14,.,once,CASSPSLDRNYEQYF,TGTGCCAGCAGCCCCAGCCTTGACAGGAACTACGAGCAGTACTTC
TRBJ1-5,TRBV19,.,.,CASRRGVDQPQHF,TGTGCCAGTAGGCGGGGGGTCGATCAGCCCCAGCATTTT
TRBJ2-1,TRBV5-1,TRBD2,.,CASSYTSGSYNEQFF,TGCGCCAGCAGCTATACTAGCGGCTCCTACAATGAGCAGTTCTTC
TRBJ1-5,TRBV5-8,TRBD1,.,CASSPRTGTQPQHF,TGTGCCAGCAGCCCCCGGACAGGGACACAGCCCCAGCATTTT
TRBJ2-2,TRBV10-1,.,.,CASSESGGRRGELFF,TGCGCCAGCAGTGAGTCTGGCGGGCGGCGCGGGGAGCTGTTTTTT
TRBJ2-3,TRBV5-1,TRBD2,.,CASSLEGGREDTQYF,TGCGCCAGCAGCTTAGAAGGCGGGAGGGAAGATACGCAGTATTTT
TRBJ2-7,TRBV6-5,TRBD1,.,CASSIDRGHDEQYF,TGTGCCAGCAGTATAGACAGGGGGCACGACGAGCAGTACTTC
TRBJ1-1,TRBV5-1,.,.,CASREHRDATEAFF,TGCGCCAGCAGGGAGCACAGGGACGCGACTGAAGCTTTCTTT
TRBJ2-3,TRBV3-1/TRBV3-2,TRBD1,.,CAATDRGKDTQYF,TGTGCCGCAACGGACAGGGGGAAAGATACGCAGTATTTT
TRBJ1-2,TRBV5-6,.,.,CASSPGWGANYGYTF,TGTGCCAGCAGCCCAGGATGGGGCGCTAACTATGGCTACACCTTC
TRBJ1-2,TRBV19,.,.,CASSIAPQGYGYTF,TGTGCCAGTAGTATAGCTCCACAGGGCTATGGCTACACCTTC
TRBJ2-1,TRBV6-5,TRBD1,.,CASRRNRGDEQFF,TGTGCCAGCAGACGGAACAGGGGAGATGAGCAGTTCTTC
TRBJ2-3,TRBV19,TRBD2,.,CASKLASGTTDTQYF,TGTGCCAGTAAGTTGGCTAGCGGTACCACAGATACGCAGTATTTT
TRBJ2-5,TRBV7-2,.,.,CASSLAGLAETQYF,TGTGCCAGCAGCTTAGCGGGACTCGCAGAGACCCAGTACTTC
TRBJ2-3,TRBV5-1,.,.,CASSLGGQSTDTQYF,TGCGCCAGCAGCTTGGGGGGGCAGAGCACAGATACGCAGTATTTT
TRBJ1-2,TRBV5-6,.,.,CASSLTRDGYTF,TGTGCCAGCAGCTTGACCAGGGATGGCTACACCTTC
TRBJ1-2,TRBV6-5,.,.,CASRRGGNYGYTF,TGTGCCAGCAGACGGGGAGGGAACTATGGCTACACCTTC
TRBJ2-3,TRBV28,.,.,CASSPAQRLGVGTDTQYF,TGTGCCAGCAGCCCCGCCCAGAGACTGGGAGTTGGCACAGATACGCAGTATTTT
TRBJ2-7,TRBV7-6,.,.,CASSLAPGNEQYF,TGTGCCAGCAGCTTAGCGCCCGGGAACGAGCAGTACTTC
TRBJ1-1,TRBV5-1,.,.,CASSLALGGGETEAFF,TGCGCCAGCAGCTTGGCCTTAGGGGGTGGGGAGACTGAAGCTTTCTTT
TRBJ1-4,TRBV19,TRBD1,.,CASSMTGGEKLFF,TGTGCCAGTAGTATGACAGGGGGCGAAAAACTGTTTTTT
TRBJ1-2,TRBV2,.,.,CASSGGERHLNYGYTF,TGTGCCAGCAGTGGGGGGGAAAGACACCTTAACTATGGCTACACCTTC